This T cell receptor (beta chain) was recorded in a study of tumor and adjacent non-tumor tissue in lung cancer (dated by TCRdb to 2016 to 2019). Study-level background: Patients with adenocarcinoma (about twelve), squamous cell carcinoma (2) and small cell lung cancer (1) were included in the cohort. Ages among the 15 or so patients ranged from roughly 30 to 85 years, there were ten or so men and 5 women, and disease was at TNM stage I to III. Sequencing produced fewer than 150,000,000 productive TCRbeta reads in total, an average of about 4.17 million reads per sample. Using bulk TCRbeta repertoires from around 14 lung cancer patients, the study set lung tumor tissue side by side with matched distant non-tumor lung tissue. TCRbeta CDR3 sequencing was performed on 25 to 30 paired specimens, with one tumor sample and one normal lung sample collected per patient.

Overall study outcomes, separate from this receptor: The methods do not name the sequencing platform or mention unique molecular identifiers. Because peripheral blood was not sequenced, blood TCRbeta repertoires in the lung cancer patients of the study were not examined. A significantly larger cumulative share of the repertoire was made up by the top 100 clones in normal lung than in tumor tissue. The cohort had only about 16 patients, and the authors noted that larger samples and more detailed clinical data are needed. Tumor tissue showed significantly greater TCR diversity (inverse Simpson) than normal lung tissue (approximately 430 vs 150, P = 0.0075, Mann-Whitney U test). Significantly higher TCR diversity was found in younger patients, and higher tumor TCR diversity was associated with shorter overall and disease-free survival.

RNA was extracted from bulk unsorted tissue and checked for quality with a NanoDrop ND-1000 and an Agilent 2100. The donors were newly diagnosed lung cancer patients admitted for thoracic surgery in China from August to November 2014 who had not received prior chemotherapy. The study excluded patients who had received radiotherapy or chemotherapy before or who had another cancer at the same time. Pieces of surgical tissue measuring about 1-2.1 cm3 were kept in RNAlater solution and stored at -80 degrees C until use. This clonotype was seen only a few times. Its binding antigen is unknown. Base qualities are not at hand, and no much larger clone is one base apart. V drops 8 bases and J drops 2 bases, leaving 13 bases in between. From a lookup of the germline V gene, CDR1 and CDR2 are SNHLY and FYNNEI. The CDR3 numbers 14 residues from cysteine through phenylalanine. This entry keeps only the CDR3 DNA: 42 bases, framed from base 1.

The protocol used for the library was multiplex PCR. Sequenced using an Illumina HiSeq 2500. TCRbeta libraries were built by three rounds of nested PCR using primers (Table S4), following protocols modified from ARM-PCR. PCR products of 200-500 bp were gel-excised and purified with the QIAquick gel extraction kit before sequencing. The paper's data handling went like this. Reads were cleaned using Trimmomatic, were merged into complete CDR3 sequences using FLASH, and were assigned to V(D)J germline segments using MiTCR. VDJtools was used to compute clonal diversity as the inverse Simpson's index. In-frame sequences without a premature stop codon were defined as productive reads. Clones were called with MiXCR by TCRdb after fastp trimmed the public reads at Q25, and only in-frame beta chains were retained. For every CDR3 protein sequence, its rows merge into one entry that carries the most common genes and DNA. The V and J calls and clone size are TCRdb's, not the authors'. The sample table records more than 85,000 distinct CDR3 sequences; 75% of these occur just once. Jointly, the top ten make up around 37% of the sample.

Sequencing was performed on lung tumor tissue. The origin of this receptor is a woman aged 60-75 years with non-small cell lung cancer. This chain joins TRBV2 to TRBJ2-1, with TRBD2 perhaps the D gene, on 6 matching bases. DNA sequence: TGTGCCAGCCGTCCGGGAGTAACCTACAATGAGCAGTTCTTC. This translates into CASRPGVTYNEQFF.